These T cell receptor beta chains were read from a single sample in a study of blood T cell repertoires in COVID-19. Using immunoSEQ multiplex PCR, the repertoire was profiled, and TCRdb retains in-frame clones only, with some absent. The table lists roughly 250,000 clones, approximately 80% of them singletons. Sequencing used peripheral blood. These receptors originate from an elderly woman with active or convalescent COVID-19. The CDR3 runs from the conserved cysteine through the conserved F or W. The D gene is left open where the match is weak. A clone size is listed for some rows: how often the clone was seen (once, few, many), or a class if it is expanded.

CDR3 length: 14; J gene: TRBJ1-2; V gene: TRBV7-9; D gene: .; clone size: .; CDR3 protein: CASSLAQGGYGYTF; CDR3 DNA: TGTGCCAGCAGCTTAGCGCAGGGCGGCTATGGCTACACCTTC
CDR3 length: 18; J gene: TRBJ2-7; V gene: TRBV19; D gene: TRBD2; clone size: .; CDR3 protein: CASSMISGTSGSSYEQYF; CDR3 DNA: TGTGCCAGTAGTATGATATCGGGGACTAGCGGGAGCTCCTACGAGCAGTACTTC
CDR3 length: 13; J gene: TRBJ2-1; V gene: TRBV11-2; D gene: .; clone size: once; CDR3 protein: CASSHLGYNEQFF; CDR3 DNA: TGTGCCAGCAGCCATCTAGGTTACAATGAGCAGTTCTTC
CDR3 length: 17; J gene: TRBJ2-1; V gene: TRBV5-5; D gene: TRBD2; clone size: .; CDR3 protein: CASSLLGFTSGFNEQFF; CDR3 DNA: TGTGCCAGCAGCCTCCTGGGGTTCACTAGCGGATTCAATGAGCAGTTCTTC
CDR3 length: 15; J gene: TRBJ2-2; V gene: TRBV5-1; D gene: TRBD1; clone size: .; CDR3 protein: CASSTGQGNTGELFF; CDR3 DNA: TGCGCCAGCAGCACGGGACAGGGGAACACCGGGGAGCTGTTTTTT
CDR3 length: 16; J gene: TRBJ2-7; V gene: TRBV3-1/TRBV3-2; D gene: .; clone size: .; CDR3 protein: CASSGGRLGSSYEQYF; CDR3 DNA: TGTGCCAGCAGCGGAGGCCGACTGGGGAGCTCCTACGAGCAGTACTTC
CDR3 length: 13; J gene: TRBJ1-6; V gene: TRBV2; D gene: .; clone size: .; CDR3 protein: CASLAGVYSPLHF; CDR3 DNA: TGTGCCAGCTTGGCAGGGGTTTATTCACCCCTCCACTTT
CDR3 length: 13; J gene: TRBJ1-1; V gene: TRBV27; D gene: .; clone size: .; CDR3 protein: CASSWGVNTEAFF; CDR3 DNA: TGTGCCAGCAGTTGGGGGGTAAACACTGAAGCTTTCTTT
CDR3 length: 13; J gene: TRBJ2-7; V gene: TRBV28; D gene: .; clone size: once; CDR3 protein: CASSLSGRYEQYF; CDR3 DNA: TGTGCCAGCAGTTTATCAGGGCGGTACGAGCAGTACTTC
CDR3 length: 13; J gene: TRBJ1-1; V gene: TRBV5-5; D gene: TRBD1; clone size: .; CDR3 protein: CASSLQGSREAFF; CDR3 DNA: TGTGCCAGCAGCTTACAGGGGAGCCGTGAAGCTTTCTTT
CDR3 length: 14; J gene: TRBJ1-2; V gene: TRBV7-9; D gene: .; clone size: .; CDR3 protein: CASTYSDSTGGYTF; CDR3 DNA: TGTGCCAGCACCTATTCCGACAGCACGGGCGGCTACACCTTC
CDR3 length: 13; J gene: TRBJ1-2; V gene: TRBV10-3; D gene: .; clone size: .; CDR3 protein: CAISQGPDYGYTF; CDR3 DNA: TGTGCCATCAGCCAGGGGCCGGACTATGGCTACACCTTC
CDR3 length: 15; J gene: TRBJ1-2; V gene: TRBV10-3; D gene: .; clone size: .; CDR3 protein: CAISATRTGNYGYTF; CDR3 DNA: TGTGCCATCAGCGCGACGCGGACGGGAAACTATGGCTACACCTTC
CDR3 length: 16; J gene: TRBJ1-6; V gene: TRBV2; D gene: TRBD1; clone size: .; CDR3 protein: CASSEIYRGLVSPLHF; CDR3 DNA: TGTGCCAGCAGTGAGATATACAGGGGGCTGGTTTCACCCCTCCACTTT
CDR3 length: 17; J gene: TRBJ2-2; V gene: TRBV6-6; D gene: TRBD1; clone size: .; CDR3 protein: CASSLPGTGGRTGELFF; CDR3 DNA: TGTGCCAGCAGTCTACCCGGGACAGGGGGCCGCACCGGGGAGCTGTTTTTT
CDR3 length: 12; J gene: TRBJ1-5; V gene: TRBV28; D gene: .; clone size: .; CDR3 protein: CASKGGSQPQHF; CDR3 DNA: TGTGCCAGCAAAGGCGGGAGTCAGCCCCAGCATTTT
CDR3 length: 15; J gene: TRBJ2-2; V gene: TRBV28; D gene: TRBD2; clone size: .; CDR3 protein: CASSQLAGVSGELFF; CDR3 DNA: TGTGCCAGCAGCCAACTAGCGGGAGTATCCGGGGAGCTGTTTTTT
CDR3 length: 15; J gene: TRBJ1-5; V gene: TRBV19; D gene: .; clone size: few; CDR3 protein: CASSIEGQGLQPQHF; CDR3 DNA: TGTGCCAGTAGTATAGAGGGGCAGGGGCTTCAGCCCCAGCATTTT
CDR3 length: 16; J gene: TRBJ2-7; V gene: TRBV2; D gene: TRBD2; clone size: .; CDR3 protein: CASSEGGLAGSYEQYF; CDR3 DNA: TGTGCCAGCAGTGAAGGGGGACTAGCGGGGAGCTACGAGCAGTACTTC
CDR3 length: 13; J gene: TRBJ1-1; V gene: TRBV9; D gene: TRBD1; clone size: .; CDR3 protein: CASSVRQGLEAFF; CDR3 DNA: TGTGCCAGCAGCGTTCGACAGGGCCTTGAAGCTTTCTTT
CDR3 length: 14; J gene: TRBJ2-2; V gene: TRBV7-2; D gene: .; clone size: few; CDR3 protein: CASSLGGSTGELFF; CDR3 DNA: TGTGCCAGCAGCTTAGGGGGCTCCACCGGGGAGCTGTTTTTT
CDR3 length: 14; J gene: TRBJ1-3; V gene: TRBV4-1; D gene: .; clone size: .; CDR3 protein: CASSQAGAGNTIYF; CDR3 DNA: TGCGCCAGCAGCCAAGCAGGGGCTGGAAACACCATATATTTT
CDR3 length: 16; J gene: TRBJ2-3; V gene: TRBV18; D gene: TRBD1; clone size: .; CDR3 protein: CASSPLDRGRSDTQYF; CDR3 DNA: TGTGCCAGCTCACCTCTGGACAGGGGGCGATCAGATACGCAGTATTTT
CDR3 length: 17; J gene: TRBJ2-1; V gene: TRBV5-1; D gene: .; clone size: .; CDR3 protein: CASSLGRGTNSYNEQFF; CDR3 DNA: TGCGCCAGCAGCTTGGGTAGGGGGACAAATTCCTACAATGAGCAGTTCTTC
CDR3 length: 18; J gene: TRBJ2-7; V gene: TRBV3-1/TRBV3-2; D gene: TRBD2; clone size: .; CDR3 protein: CASSQDKGGLAGLREQYF; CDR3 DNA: TGTGCCAGCAGCCAAGATAAGGGGGGACTAGCGGGGCTCCGCGAGCAGTACTTC
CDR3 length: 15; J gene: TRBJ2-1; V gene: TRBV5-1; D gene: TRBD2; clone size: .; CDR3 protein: CASSPLAGDHNEQFF; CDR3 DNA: TGCGCCAGCAGTCCTCTAGCGGGAGACCACAATGAGCAGTTCTTC
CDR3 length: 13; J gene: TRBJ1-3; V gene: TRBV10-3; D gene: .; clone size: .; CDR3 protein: CAISTGSGNTIYF; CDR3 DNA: TGTGCCATCAGTACAGGGTCTGGAAACACCATATATTTT
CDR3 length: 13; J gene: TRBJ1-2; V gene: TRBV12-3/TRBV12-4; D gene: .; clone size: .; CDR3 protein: CASSLASGSGYTF; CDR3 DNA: TGTGCCAGCAGTTTAGCATCGGGATCTGGCTACACCTTC
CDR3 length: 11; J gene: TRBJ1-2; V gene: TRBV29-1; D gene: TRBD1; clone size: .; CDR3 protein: CSVWDRDGYTF; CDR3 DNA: TGCAGCGTATGGGACAGGGACGGCTACACCTTC
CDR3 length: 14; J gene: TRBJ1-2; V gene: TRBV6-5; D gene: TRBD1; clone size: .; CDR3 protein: CASSPTGYRYGYTF; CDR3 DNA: TGTGCCAGCAGTCCGACAGGGTACCGATATGGCTACACCTTC
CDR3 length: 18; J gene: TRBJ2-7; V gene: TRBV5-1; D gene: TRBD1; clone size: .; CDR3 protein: CASSLRYSRTGVSYEQYF; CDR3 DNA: TGCGCCAGCAGCTTGCGTTATAGCAGGACAGGGGTCTCCTACGAGCAGTACTTC
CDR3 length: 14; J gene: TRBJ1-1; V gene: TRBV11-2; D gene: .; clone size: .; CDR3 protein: CASSYGHTVREAFF; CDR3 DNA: TGTGCCAGCAGCTACGGACACACTGTGCGTGAAGCTTTCTTT
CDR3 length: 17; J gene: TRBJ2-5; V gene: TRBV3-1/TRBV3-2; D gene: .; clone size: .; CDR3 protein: CASGDFGGQGTSKTQYF; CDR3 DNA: TGTGCCAGCGGCGACTTCGGGGGGCAGGGAACCTCTAAGACCCAGTACTTC
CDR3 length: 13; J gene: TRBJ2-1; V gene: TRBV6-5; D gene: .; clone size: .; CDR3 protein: CASSQDSYNEQFF; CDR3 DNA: TGTGCCAGCAGCCAAGACAGTTACAATGAGCAGTTCTTC
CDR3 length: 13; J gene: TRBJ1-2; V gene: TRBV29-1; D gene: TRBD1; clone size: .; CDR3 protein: CSVGTGGKYGYTF; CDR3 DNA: TGCAGCGTTGGGACAGGGGGCAAATATGGCTACACCTTC
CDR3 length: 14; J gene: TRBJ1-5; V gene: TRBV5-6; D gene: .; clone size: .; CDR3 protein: CASSLAERSQPQHF; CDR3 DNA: TGTGCCAGCAGCCTCGCGGAGAGGAGTCAGCCCCAGCATTTT
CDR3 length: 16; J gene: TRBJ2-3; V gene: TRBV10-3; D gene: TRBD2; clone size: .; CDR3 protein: CAITPGVAGVEDTQYF; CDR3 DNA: TGTGCCATCACCCCCGGGGTAGCGGGGGTGGAAGATACGCAGTATTTT
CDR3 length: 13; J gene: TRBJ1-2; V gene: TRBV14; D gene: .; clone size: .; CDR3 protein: CASSLIRGYGYTF; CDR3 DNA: TGTGCCAGCAGCCTGATAAGGGGCTATGGCTACACCTTC
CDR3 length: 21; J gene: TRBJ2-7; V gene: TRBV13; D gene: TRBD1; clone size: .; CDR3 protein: CASSSYRTDRGPRLVAPQQYF; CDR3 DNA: TGTGCCAGCAGCTCGTACCGAACAGACAGGGGGCCCCGCTTAGTAGCTCCACAGCAGTACTTC
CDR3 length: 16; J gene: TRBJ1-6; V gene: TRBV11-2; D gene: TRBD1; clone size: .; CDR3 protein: CASSLIGQAYNSPLHF; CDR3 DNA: TGTGCCAGCAGCTTAATAGGACAGGCATATAATTCACCCCTCCACTTT
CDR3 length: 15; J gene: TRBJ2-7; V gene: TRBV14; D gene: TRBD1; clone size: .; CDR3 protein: CASSPGTGAAYEQYF; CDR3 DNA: TGTGCCAGCAGCCCTGGGACAGGGGCTGCCTACGAGCAGTACTTC
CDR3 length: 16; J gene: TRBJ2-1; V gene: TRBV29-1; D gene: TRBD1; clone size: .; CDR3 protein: CSGSQGAGTGDNEQFF; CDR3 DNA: TGCAGCGGTTCTCAGGGTGCGGGGACAGGAGACAATGAGCAGTTCTTC
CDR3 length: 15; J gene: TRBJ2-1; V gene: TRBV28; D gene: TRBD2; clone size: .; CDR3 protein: CASSSGTSGSDEQFF; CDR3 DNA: TGTGCCAGCAGTTCCGGGACTAGCGGGAGTGATGAGCAGTTCTTC
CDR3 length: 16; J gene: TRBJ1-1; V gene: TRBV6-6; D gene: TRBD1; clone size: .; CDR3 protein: CASSHRRTGLNTEAFF; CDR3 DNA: TGTGCCAGCAGTCACAGGAGGACAGGGTTGAACACTGAAGCTTTCTTT
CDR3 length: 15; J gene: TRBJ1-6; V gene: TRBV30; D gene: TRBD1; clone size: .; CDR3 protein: CAWSVLGTANSPLHF; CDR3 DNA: TGTGCCTGGAGTGTACTAGGGACAGCTAATTCACCCCTCCACTTT
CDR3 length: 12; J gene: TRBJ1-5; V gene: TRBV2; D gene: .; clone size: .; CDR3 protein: CASAPGNQPQHF; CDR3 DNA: TGTGCCAGCGCCCCAGGGAATCAGCCCCAGCATTTT